These 25 T cell receptor beta chains came from one sample sequenced in a study of blood T cell repertoires in COVID-19. Sequencing used immunoSEQ multiplex PCR; TCRdb keeps in-frame clones, though not all of them. Of about 330,000 clones listed, more than 85% are singletons. The sequencing sample was made of PBMCs or T cells enriched from blood (not recorded which). These receptors all stem from a woman in her 30s who had recovered from COVID-19.

The gene calls are TRBV7-2 and TRBJ2-7; TRBD1 matches 9 bases. The CDR3 contains 17 residues. In germline, CDR1 is SGHTA, CDR2 FQGNSA. The J segment lost 5 bases and the V segment lost 0 bases, leaving 11 bases of the junction unmatched. Written as DNA, the CDR3 is TGTGCCAGCAGCTTAGCGGGGTTGGGACAGGGTGGCCACGAGCAGTACTTC. Translation gives CASSLAGLGQGGHEQYF. Variable domain in full (rest from reference TRBV7-2 and TRBJ2-7): GAGVSQSPSNKVTEKGKDVELRCDPISGHTALYWYRQSLGQGLEFLIYFQGNSAPDKSGLPSDRFSAERTGGSVSTLTIQRTQQEDSAVYLCASSLAGLGQGGHEQYFGPGTRLTVT.

V is TRBV2 and J is TRBJ2-2; 8 nucleotides line up with TRBD1. The germline CDR1 and CDR2 sequences are SNHLY and FYNNEI. V was pared by 11 bases and J by 1 base, with 9 bases of the junction left unmatched. This CDR3 spans 15 amino acids. The CDR3, as DNA: TGTGCCCGTAGATCGGGACAGGAGAACACCGGGGAGCTGTTTTTT. Protein sequence: CARRSGQENTGELFF.

The rearrangement joins TRBV28 to TRBJ1-5; 8 bases line up with TRBD1. J was trimmed by 6 bases and V by 6 bases; bases with no gene match: 13. The CDR3 is made up of 16 amino acids. Germline-derived CDR1 and CDR2 are MDHEN and SYDVKM. DNA of the CDR3: TGTGCCAGCAGAAAGACAGGGGCCGGCGGAGGTCAGCCCCAGCATTTT. It encodes CASRKTGAGGGQPQHF.

The gene calls are TRBV9 and TRBJ2-5; D is perhaps TRBD2 (6 bases). The CDR3 length is 15 residues. The germline CDR1 and CDR2 sequences are SGDLS and YYNGEE. V was pared by 0 bases and J by 1 base, with 10 bases between. In DNA, the CDR3 is TGTGCCAGCAGCGTAGTTGGCGGGATCCAAGAGACCCAGTACTTC. Amino acids: CASSVVGGIQETQYF. The whole variable domain, remainder taken from reference TRBV9 and TRBJ2-5, is DSGVTQTPKHLITATGQRVTLRCSPRSGDLSVYWYQQSLDQGLQFLIQYYNGEERAKGNILERFSAQQFPDLHSELNLSSLELGDSALYFCASSVVGGIQETQYFGPGTRLLVL.

CDR3 in amino acids: CATRSVSHLDTGELFF. In DNA form, the CDR3 reads TGTGCCACGAGGAGCGTCAGCCACCTTGACACCGGGGAGCTGTTTTTT. The chain carries TRBV15 and TRBJ2-2, with D unclear. V was trimmed by 9 bases and J by 3 bases, leaving 20 bases between them. The CDR3 spans 16 residues. Germline V gives CDR1 LNHNV, CDR2 YYDKDF (reference sequence).

The chain recombines TRBV7-8 with TRBJ1-1, with a tentative D call TRBD1 (6 bases). V was shortened by 1 base and J by 0 bases, with 12 bases between the two germline ends. This CDR3 spans 16 amino acids. CDR1 SGHVS and CDR2 FQNEAQ come from the germline V gene. CDR3 nucleotides: TGTGCCAGCAGCTTAGGGACAGCGCTCATGAACACTGAAGCTTTCTTT. Translating gives CASSLGTALMNTEAFF. Using reference TRBV7-8 and TRBJ1-1 for the parts outside the CDR3, the full variable domain is GAGVSQSPRYKVAKRGQDVALRCDPISGHVSLFWYQQALGQGPEFLTYFQNEAQLDKSGLPSDRFFAERPEGSVSTLKIQRTQQEDSAVYLCASSLGTALMNTEAFFGQGTRLTVV.

This clone was recorded once. The rearrangement joins TRBV19 to TRBJ1-5; D gene uncertain. Germline V gene lookup returns CDR1 LNHDA and CDR2 SQIVND (reference sequence). There are 13 residues in the CDR3. With 6 bases removed from V and 0 bases from J, the gap between germline ends came to 6 bases. The CDR3 nucleotides read TGTGCCAGTAGCCACTATAGCAATCAGCCCCAGCATTTT. Protein: CASSHYSNQPQHF.

This clone was seen once. This chain connects TRBV6-2 or TRBV6-3 to TRBJ2-1; 9 bases fit TRBD2. The germline gives CDR1 MNHEY, CDR2 SVGEGT. The CDR3 has 17 residues. J gave up 5 bases and V 0 bases, and 8 bases lay outside the gene matches. CDR3: CASSYSPLAGNHNEQFF. In DNA form, the CDR3 reads TGTGCCAGCAGTTACTCACCCCTAGCGGGGAACCACAATGAGCAGTTCTTC.

Only one count was recorded for this clone. The DNA for the CDR3 is TGTGCCATCAGCCTCGGGACTAGCGGGATCTCCTACGAGCAGTACTTC. Its protein product is CAISLGTSGISYEQYF. The gene calls are TRBV10-3 and TRBJ2-7; TRBD2 matches 13 bases. The CDR3 is made up of 16 amino acids. After removal of 6 bases from V and 0 bases from J, the junction contained 5 bases not matched to a gene. Germline CDR1 is ENHRY and CDR2 is SYGVKD.

The chain uses TRBV10-3 and TRBJ1-5; 7 bases agree with TRBD1. The length of the CDR3 is 15 residues. Germline-derived CDR1 and CDR2 are ENHRY and SYGVKD. With 3 bases clipped from V and 6 bases from J, the junction kept 8 bases outside the gene matches. The CDR3 DNA reads TGTGCCATCAGTGATGGGCAGGGGGGCTCTCAGCCCCAGCATTTT. This sequence encodes CAISDGQGGSQPQHF.

The V and J genes are TRBV7-8 and TRBJ2-7, with 10 bases lining up with TRBD1. Germline CDR1 is SGHVS and CDR2 is FQNEAQ. The CDR3 totals 15 residues. The ends lost 3 bases at V and 2 bases at J; junction bases unmatched: 4. The CDR3 region is CASSFPGQGTYEQYF. CDR3 bases: TGTGCCAGCAGCTTCCCGGGACAGGGGACCTACGAGCAGTACTTC.

The chain links TRBV6-5 to TRBJ1-5; D remains unclear. The CDR3 is 16 amino acids. CDR1 is MNHEY and CDR2 is SVGAGI in the germline V gene. The V and J ends lost 0 bases and 4 bases respectively, with 13 bases between them. The chain's CDR3 is CASSYSAGPGNQPQHF. CDR3 nucleotides: TGTGCCAGCAGTTACTCGGCGGGCCCGGGGAATCAGCCCCAGCATTTT.

The chain joins TRBV5-1 to TRBJ1-3, with D possibly TRBD1 on 5 matching bases. CDR1 and CDR2 from the germline V gene are SGHRS and YFSETQ. Deletions cut 0 bases from V and 0 bases from J, with 7 bases between. This CDR3 contains 15 residues. The CDR3: CASSLARASGNTIYF. The DNA of the CDR3 is TGCGCCAGCAGCTTGGCCAGGGCCTCTGGAAACACCATATATTTT.

The rearrangement links TRBV2 to TRBJ2-1; D is perhaps TRBD1 (6 bases). Trimming cost V 10 bases and J 3 bases, with 16 bases left between them. This CDR3 is built from 14 residues. Germline V gene sequence: CDR1 SNHLY, CDR2 FYNNEI. The CDR3, as DNA: TGTGCCATCTTTAGACAGGACAACTACAATGAGCAGTTCTTC. As protein: CAIFRQDNYNEQFF.

The rearrangement joins TRBV7-9 to TRBJ1-2, with D possibly TRBD1 on 6 matching bases. The germline CDR1 and CDR2 sequences are SEHNR and FQNEAQ (reference sequence). Between the trimmed V and J ends, which lost 5 bases and 4 bases, there was a span of 17 bases. The CDR3 sequence is 15 residues long. CDR3 protein: CASSPQDSLFYGYTF. As DNA, the CDR3 is TGTGCCAGCAGCCCCCAGGACAGCCTTTTCTATGGCTACACCTTC.

J is TRBJ2-3 and V is TRBV7-8; 12 positions agree with TRBD2. The CDR3 runs 16 residues. V trimming: 5 bases; J trimming: 6 bases; junction bases outside the gene matches: 9. Germline V lookup: CDR1 SGHVS, CDR2 FQNEAQ. The CDR3 region is CASSPARTSGRDTQYF. The CDR3 DNA reads as TGTGCCAGCAGCCCGGCTCGAACTAGCGGGAGGGATACGCAGTATTTT.

V usage is TRBV28 and J usage is TRBJ1-2, with D unresolved. This CDR3 has 14 amino acids. Between the trimmed V and J ends, which lost 3 bases and 1 base, there was a span of 9 bases. The germline V gene has CDR1 MDHEN and CDR2 SYDVKM. The CDR3: CASSFSRINYGYTF. DNA of the CDR3: TGTGCCAGCAGTTTTTCCAGGATTAACTATGGCTACACCTTC.

The gene calls are TRBV7-9 and TRBJ2-3; 8 nucleotides line up with TRBD1. This CDR3 region has 14 residues. V was clipped by 5 bases and J by 3 bases; unmatched bases: 4. Germline values: CDR1 SEHNR, CDR2 FQNEAQ (reference sequence). CDR3 bases: TGTGCCAGCAGCCAGGACAGGGTAACAGATACGCAGTATTTT. This translates into CASSQDRVTDTQYF.

The gene calls are TRBV19 and TRBJ1-5, with D possibly matching TRBD1 (5 bases). There are 13 residues in the CDR3. The germline CDR1 and CDR2 sequences are LNHDA and SQIVND (reference sequence). Deletions cut 3 bases from V and 7 bases from J, with 10 bases between. This CDR3 reads CASSIGGAQPQHF. The CDR3 DNA is TGTGCCAGTAGTATCGGAGGGGCGCAGCCCCAGCATTTT.

J is TRBJ2-7 and V is TRBV5-4; 9 bases align to TRBD1. The CDR3 runs 15 residues. The V and J ends lost 2 bases and 0 bases, in that order; junction bases with no gene match: 3. CDR1 and CDR2 from the germline V gene are SGHNT and YYREEE (reference sequence). The CDR3 reads CASSLGTGSSYEQYF. DNA of the CDR3: TGTGCCAGCAGCTTAGGGACAGGGAGCTCCTACGAGCAGTACTTC.

This chain joins TRBV3-1 (or the pseudogene TRBV3-2) and TRBJ1-6; D is possibly TRBD1 (6 bases). Germline assignment: CDR1 LGHDT and CDR2 YNNKEL (reference sequence). V was pared by 1 base and J by 14 bases, with 9 bases between. The CDR3 has 12 amino acids. DNA of the CDR3: TGTGCCAGCAGCCAAGGCGGGGGCTCCCTCCACTTT. Translating gives CASSQGGGSLHF.

J is TRBJ1-1 and V is TRBV10-3; 7 nucleotides align to TRBD1. Germline CDR1 ENHRY, CDR2 SYGVKD. The CDR3 is made up of 13 amino acids. Trimming at V came to 9 bases and at J to 4 bases, leaving 8 bases not matched to a gene. CDR3 region: CAISNRGVTEAFF. As DNA, the CDR3 is TGTGCCATTAGCAACAGGGGCGTCACTGAAGCTTTCTTT.

This clone showed up just once. The J gene is TRBJ2-1, the V gene TRBV5-5; tentative D call: TRBD1 (5 bases). The V gene's germline CDR1 is SGHKS and CDR2 YYEKEE (reference sequence). The CDR3 is made up of 16 amino acids. V gave up 8 bases and J gave up 3 bases, with 21 bases separating them. The CDR3 nucleotides read TGTGCCAGAAATGGATTTCAGGGTGAACACTACAATGAGCAGTTCTTC. Translation: CARNGFQGEHYNEQFF.

The V and J genes are TRBV6-2 or TRBV6-3 and TRBJ1-5, with TRBD1 identical over 9 bases. After removal of 0 bases from V and 0 bases from J, the junction contained 3 bases not matched to a gene. In germline, CDR1 is MNHEY, CDR2 SVGEGT. The CDR3 is 17 amino acids. This CDR3 is CASSYSRTGASNQPQHF. CDR3 bases: TGTGCCAGCAGTTACTCCCGGACAGGGGCTAGCAATCAGCCCCAGCATTTT.

The V call is TRBV19, the J call TRBJ1-4; D is possibly TRBD1 (6 bases). From germline, CDR1 is LNHDA and CDR2 SQIVND (reference sequence). V was shortened by 4 bases and J by 1 base, with 10 bases between the two germline ends. The CDR3 consists of 15 residues. CDR3 nucleotide sequence: TGTGCCAGTAGTAAAGGACAGAAAACTAATGAAAAACTGTTTTTT. Translating gives CASSKGQKTNEKLFF.